A single sample is the source of the 27 T cell receptor beta chains below, sequenced in a study of OX40 agonist ivuxolimab in advanced cancers. Library generation was performed with the immunoSEQ multiplex PCR assay. TCRdb took this table from immuneACCESS and kept in-frame rearrangements with V and J called. Such tables lack part of the clones; where checked against another copy, unresolved V genes explain under half of the gap, and the rest is unexplained. The sample table holds some 39,000 clones, of which approximately 87% were seen once. The ten most abundant clones make up more than 3% of the sample. The source was CD4+ or CD8+ T cells sorted from blood, collected in a trial of the OX40 agonist ivuxolimab. All receptors derive from an adult with an advanced solid tumor such as melanoma, head and neck, liver or kidney cancer.

The V and J genes are TRBV7-2 and TRBJ1-1, with D perhaps matching TRBD1 (5 bases). V lost 8 bases, J lost 11 bases, and 18 bases lay in between. The CDR3 length is 12 residues. Germline V gene lookup returns CDR1 SGHTA and CDR2 FQGNSA. The CDR3: CASDSTYQRAFF. The CDR3, as DNA: TGTGCCAGCGACAGTACCTATCAGAGGGCTTTCTTT.

The chain carries TRBV5-5 and TRBJ1-1; D is ambiguous. Germline V gene lookup returns CDR1 SGHKS and CDR2 YYEKEE (reference sequence). Trimming cost V 1 base and J 6 bases, with 10 bases left between them. The CDR3 is 13 residues long. CDR3 in DNA: TGTGCCAGCAGCTTGTGGAGAACGTCTGAAGCTTTCTTT. Translated, it gives CASSLWRTSEAFF.

The chain uses TRBV9 and TRBJ1-1; 7 bases are shared with TRBD1. Germline V gene lookup returns CDR1 SGDLS and CDR2 YYNGEE. V was clipped by 5 bases and J by 3 bases; unmatched bases: 10. CDR3 length: 15 amino acids. The CDR3 protein is CASSWDSNSDTEAFF. As DNA, the CDR3 is TGTGCCAGCAGTTGGGACAGCAACTCTGACACTGAAGCTTTCTTT.

The gene calls are TRBV5-1 and TRBJ2-2, with a possible D match to TRBD1 (6 bases). Germline-derived CDR1 and CDR2 are SGHRS and YFSETQ. CDR3 length equals 13 residues. Trimming took off 3 bases at V and 7 bases at J, with 10 bases between the two ends. CDR3 sequence reads: CASSSRDNGELFF. The CDR3 nucleotides are TGCGCCAGCAGCTCCCGGGACAACGGGGAGCTGTTTTTT.

This clone was seen only once. The genes are TRBV30 and TRBJ1-1; D remains unclear. Deletions cut 7 bases from V and 0 bases from J, with 12 bases between. CDR1 and CDR2 from the germline V gene are GTSNPN and SVGIG (reference sequence). The CDR3 sequence is 13 residues long. The CDR3 DNA sequence: TGTGCCTCCTCAGGTGATATGAACACTGAAGCTTTCTTT. It is translated as CASSGDMNTEAFF.

This clone was recorded only once. This chain joins TRBV27 and TRBJ2-3; 12 bases are shared with TRBD2. Germline values: CDR1 MNHEY, CDR2 SMNVEV (reference sequence). The CDR3 has 18 amino acids. Trimming removed 1 base from V and 3 bases from J; junction bases left unmatched: 8. The DNA for the CDR3 is TGTGCCAGCAGTTTATTGGGGCCGACTAGCGGGAGAACAGATACGCAGTATTTT. It yields the protein CASSLLGPTSGRTDTQYF.

The chain employs TRBV5-6 and TRBJ2-1; D is uncertain. The V end lost 2 bases, the J end lost 4 bases, and 13 bases lay between the germline ends. This CDR3 region has 15 residues. Germline V gene sequence: CDR1 SGHDT, CDR2 YYEEEE. CDR3 sequence reads: CASSFRARSYNEQFF. In nucleotides, the CDR3 is TGTGCCAGCAGCTTTAGGGCGAGGAGTTACAATGAGCAGTTCTTC.

The chain has TRBV6-1 and TRBJ1-1, with D tentatively TRBD1 (6 bases). V lost 6 bases, J lost 4 bases, and 9 bases lay in between. Germline loops: CDR1 MNHNS, CDR2 SASEGT. The CDR3 runs to 12 residues. CDR3 amino acids: CASRLQGTEAFF. For the CDR3, the DNA is TGTGCCAGCAGACTACAGGGCACTGAAGCTTTCTTT.

On this clone: Other DNA sequences from this sample encode an identical CDR3 as well. The chain joins TRBV30 to TRBJ2-7; D possibly corresponds to TRBD2 (6 bases). V gave up 4 bases and J gave up 2 bases, with 15 bases separating them. Germline V gene data show CDR1 as GTSNPN and CDR2 as SVGIG (reference sequence). The CDR3 consists of 14 residues. CDR3 sequence: CAWNHMGGTYEQYF. The CDR3 nucleotides read TGTGCCTGGAACCACATGGGGGGAACCTACGAGCAGTACTTC. The variable domain in full, completed from reference TRBV30 and TRBJ2-7, reads SQTIHQWPATLVQPVGSPLSLECTVEGTSNPNLYWYRQAAGRGLQLLFYSVGIGQISSEVPQNLSASRPQDRQFILSSKKLLLSDSGFYLCAWNHMGGTYEQYFGPGTRLTVT.

This rearrangement joins TRBV5-4 to TRBJ1-1; no definite D call. The germline V gene encodes CDR1 SGHNT and CDR2 YYREEE (reference sequence). The CDR3 consists of 14 residues. V lost 4 bases, J lost 0 bases, and 10 bases lay in between. In DNA, the CDR3 is TGTGCCAGCAGCCCCATGGCTATGAACACTGAAGCTTTCTTT. This translates into CASSPMAMNTEAFF.

This clone was detected once. The chain is built from TRBV11-2 and TRBJ2-2; D may be TRBD2 (6 bases). V lost 1 base, J lost 7 bases, and 10 bases lay in between. CDR3 length: 14 residues. Germline CDR1 and CDR2: SGHAT and FQNNGV. Written as DNA, the CDR3 is TGTGCCAGCAGCTTAGCGGGAGTAGGCGGGGAGCTGTTTTTT. It specifies CASSLAGVGGELFF.

J is TRBJ1-5 and V is TRBV6-5; D gene unclear. This CDR3 has 11 amino acids. V was shortened by 5 bases and J by 6 bases, with 5 bases between the two germline ends. CDR1 MNHEY and CDR2 SVGAGI come from the germline V gene. The CDR3 spells CASSEGQPQHF. The CDR3, as DNA: TGTGCCAGCAGTGAGGGTCAGCCCCAGCATTTT.

The chain joins TRBV4-1 to TRBJ2-1, with TRBD2 as a possible D gene (6 bases). From germline, CDR1 is MGHRA and CDR2 YSYEKL. The ends were cut back, 4 bases at V and 3 bases at J, with 16 bases in the middle. The CDR3 contains 16 residues. The CDR3 region is CASSLRGEADYNEQFF. The CDR3 coding sequence is TGCGCCAGCAGCCTCAGAGGGGAGGCCGACTACAATGAGCAGTTCTTC.

This chain links TRBV10-3 with TRBJ2-5; D is perhaps TRBD1 (6 bases). Germline V gene data show CDR1 as ENHRY and CDR2 as SYGVKD. Trimming left V 10 bases short and J 0 bases short, with 18 bases between. This CDR3 contains 15 residues. This CDR3 reads CATRGQRLDQETQYF. The CDR3 DNA reads as TGTGCCACAAGGGGACAAAGGTTGGACCAAGAGACCCAGTACTTC.

This chain connects TRBV11-2 to TRBJ2-3, with D unclear. From germline, CDR1 is SGHAT and CDR2 FQNNGV. This CDR3 spans 15 amino acids. Trimming shortened V by 1 base and J by 0 bases, and 8 bases separated the two germline ends. CDR3: CASSLAGSSTDTQYF. For the CDR3, the DNA is TGTGCCAGCAGCTTAGCCGGGTCTAGCACAGATACGCAGTATTTT.

The gene calls are TRBV5-1 and TRBJ2-1; 14 nucleotides align to TRBD2. Germline assignment: CDR1 SGHRS and CDR2 YFSETQ. After removal of 3 bases from V and 8 bases from J, the junction contained 4 bases not matched to a gene. The CDR3 is 15 amino acids. As DNA, the CDR3 is TGCGCCAGCAGCTCGGGACTAGCGGGAGTCTATGAGCAGTTCTTC. Translation gives CASSSGLAGVYEQFF.

The rearrangement links TRBV7-9 to TRBJ2-1, with a tentative D call TRBD2 (6 bases). Germline CDR1 and CDR2: SEHNR and FQNEAQ (reference sequence). The CDR3 runs to 16 residues. V lost 1 base and J 3 bases, leaving 13 bases between the germline ends. The CDR3 DNA is TGTGCCAGCAGCTTAGGGGTCGGGAGAGGCTACAATGAGCAGTTCTTC. Translated: CASSLGVGRGYNEQFF. Complete variable domain (other parts from reference TRBV7-9 and TRBJ2-1): DTGVSQNPRHKITKRGQNVTFRCDPISEHNRLYWYRQTLGQGPEFLTYFQNEAQLEKSRLLSDRFSAERPKGSFSTLEIQRTEQGDSAMYLCASSLGVGRGYNEQFFGPGTRLTVL.

The chain employs TRBV30 and TRBJ1-1; the D gene is possibly TRBD1 (6 bases). Trimming took 0 bases from V and 1 from J, leaving 9 bases between them. The CDR3 runs 14 residues. The V gene's germline CDR1 is GTSNPN and CDR2 SVGIG (reference sequence). The CDR3 here is CAWSVGQPNTEAFF. The CDR3 coding sequence is TGTGCCTGGAGTGTAGGACAGCCGAACACTGAAGCTTTCTTT. Complete variable domain (other parts from reference TRBV30 and TRBJ1-1): SQTIHQWPATLVQPVGSPLSLECTVEGTSNPNLYWYRQAAGRGLQLLFYSVGIGQISSEVPQNLSASRPQDRQFILSSKKLLLSDSGFYLCAWSVGQPNTEAFFGQGTRLTVV.

V is TRBV28 and J is TRBJ2-2, with 13 bases identical to TRBD2. The V gene end was trimmed by 5 bases and the J gene end by 7 bases; junction bases not matched to a gene: 13. The CDR3 is made up of 18 amino acids. Germline V gene sequence: CDR1 MDHEN, CDR2 SYDVKM. CDR3 protein: CASSPLTSGRAIGGELFF. In nucleotides, the CDR3 is TGTGCCAGCAGTCCCCTCACTAGCGGGAGGGCCATCGGCGGGGAGCTGTTTTTT.

The chain uses TRBV7-2 and TRBJ1-2, with TRBD1 matching over 7 bases. Germline CDR1 SGHTA, CDR2 FQGNSA. V gave up 3 bases and J gave up 6 bases; unmatched junction bases: 4. This CDR3 is 13 amino acids long. The CDR3 DNA is TGTGCCAGCAGCTTCGACAGGGAGAATGGCTACACCTTC. Translating gives CASSFDRENGYTF.

The V gene is TRBV6-5, the J gene TRBJ2-7; a weak D match, TRBD1 (5 bases). V lost 6 bases, J lost 4 bases, and 10 bases lay in between. The germline gives CDR1 MNHEY, CDR2 SVGAGI. The CDR3 has 12 residues. The CDR3 DNA reads TGTGCCAGCAGCCAAGGGGTGTACGAGCAGTACTTC. Translating gives CASSQGVYEQYF.

This clone ranks as medium-sized (0.01 to 0.1%). In DNA, the CDR3 is TGTGCCAGCAGCCCCTTCTCCCCAGCGGGTACCTACAATGAGCAGTTCTTC. Protein product: CASSPFSPAGTYNEQFF. This chain uses TRBV7-2 with TRBJ2-1; possibly TRBD2 for D (6 bases). Trimming cost V 5 bases and J 2 bases, with 19 bases left between them. Germline CDR1 is SGHTA and CDR2 is FQGNSA. CDR3 size: 17 residues.

This chain connects TRBV7-9 to TRBJ2-2; tentatively, D is TRBD2 (6 bases). Trimming took 5 bases from V and 6 from J, leaving 25 bases between them. This CDR3 spans 18 amino acids. Germline V gene data show CDR1 as SEHNR and CDR2 as FQNEAQ (reference sequence). DNA for the CDR3: TGTGCCAGCAGCCCCAATTGGGGGGACGGCATTGGTCCCGGGGAGCTGTTTTTT. Its translation is CASSPNWGDGIGPGELFF.

J is TRBJ1-2 and V is TRBV4-1; no clear D. Trimming pared 1 base from V and 8 bases from J, leaving 11 bases between. Germline-derived CDR1 and CDR2 are MGHRA and YSYEKL. The CDR3 spans 13 residues. CDR3 sequence reads: CASSQGGSPGYTF. The CDR3 DNA follows: TGCGCCAGCAGCCAAGGAGGCAGTCCCGGCTACACCTTC.

This clone was seen a handful of times. This rearrangement joins TRBV6-5 to TRBJ2-3; D is ambiguous. V was clipped by 6 bases and J by 4 bases, with 11 bases between them. CDR1 is MNHEY, CDR2 SVGAGI, per germline. The CDR3 loop spans 13 amino acids. Here the CDR3 DNA reads TGTGCCAGCAGCTCCCTGCAGCCAGATACGCAGTATTTT. Translated: CASSSLQPDTQYF.

V usage is TRBV30 and J usage is TRBJ1-1; perhaps TRBD1 as D (5 bases). Germline V gene data show CDR1 as GTSNPN and CDR2 as SVGIG (reference sequence). Trimming removed 7 bases at V and 5 bases at J, with 17 bases between. CDR3 length equals 13 residues. The CDR3 reads CASGRGGGTEAFF. The CDR3 coding sequence is TGTGCCTCGGGCCGTGGGGGTGGGACTGAAGCTTTCTTT.

Concerning this clone itself: The conserved phenylalanine or tryptophan is not found at the CDR3 terminus, so this likely reflects a read error. The chain uses TRBV30 and TRBJ1-6; possibly TRBD1 for D (6 bases). CDR3 length: 15 residues. Trimming left V 0 bases short and J 9 bases short, with 15 bases between. From germline, CDR1 is GTSNPN and CDR2 SVGIG (reference sequence). This CDR3 is CAWSVPYRDSSPLHL. The CDR3 DNA is TGTGCCTGGAGTGTACCCTACAGGGATTCTTCACCCCTCCACCTT.